One sample yielded the 25 T cell receptor beta chains listed below, sequenced in a study of regulatory T cells in long-lasting Graves disease. Noted time point: persistent/refractory GD, antithyroid drugs over 5 years with positive TRAb. PBMC RNA was the source of the TCR library. Investigators prepared the TCR beta libraries by applying iRepertoire HTBI primers and Arm-PCR of CDR3 regions. MiXCR, run by TCRdb on the multiplex PCR reads, gives a single entry per CDR3 protein. Among a few hundred thousand distinct CDR3 sequences, around a fifth were seen once, and the ten largest hold 13% to 15%. Sequenced material: peripheral blood mononuclear cells (PBMCs), taken when the disease was refractory, from a patient treated with antithyroid drugs. The receptors shown here come from a female donor with Graves disease.

The DNA of the CDR3 is TGTGCCAGCAGCTTGTGGTTGCTGACCGGGGAGCTGTTTTTT. Protein product: CASSLWLLTGELFF. The rearrangement uses TRBV5-5 and TRBJ2-2; D unclear. CDR1 SGHKS and CDR2 YYEKEE come from the germline V gene (reference sequence). The CDR3 runs to 14 residues. V lost 1 base and J 5 bases, leaving 9 bases between the germline ends. Full variable domain (outside the CDR3, taken from reference TRBV5-5 and TRBJ2-2): DAGVTQSPTHLIKTRGQQVTLRCSPISGHKSVSWYQQVLGQGPQFIFQYYEKEERGRGNFPDRFSARQFPNYSSELNVNALLLGDSALYLCASSLWLLTGELFFGEGSRLTVL.

V is TRBV30 and J is TRBJ2-1; perhaps TRBD2 as D (6 bases). This CDR3 has 14 residues. V was trimmed by 5 bases and J by 7 bases, leaving 18 bases between them. The V gene's germline CDR1 is GTSNPN and CDR2 SVGIG (reference sequence). The DNA for the CDR3 is TGTGCCTGGGAAGGGGACGGGAGCGAGAATGAGCAGTTCTTC. The encoded protein is CAWEGDGSENEQFF. Full variable domain (rest looked up from reference TRBV30 and TRBJ2-1): SQTIHQWPATLVQPVGSPLSLECTVEGTSNPNLYWYRQAAGRGLQLLFYSVGIGQISSEVPQNLSASRPQDRQFILSSKKLLLSDSGFYLCAWEGDGSENEQFFGPGTRLTVL.

The V and J genes are TRBV6-2 or TRBV6-3 and TRBJ2-2; no definite D call. Germline V gene data show CDR1 as MNHEY and CDR2 as SVGEGT. The CDR3 contains 14 residues. Between the trimmed V and J ends, which lost 0 bases and 1 base, there was a span of 3 bases. In DNA, the CDR3 is TGTGCCAGCAGTTACTCCCTGAACACCGGGGAGCTGTTTTTT. Translated: CASSYSLNTGELFF.

This clonotype was observed a few times. The chain is built from TRBV19 and TRBJ1-1; D is uncertain. The germline V gene has CDR1 LNHDA and CDR2 SQIVND (reference sequence). The CDR3 runs 14 residues. Trimming cost V 6 bases and J 1 base, with 12 bases left between them. The CDR3 DNA follows: TGTGCCAGTAGCTTCCAATTCAAGAACACTGAAGCTTTCTTT. As protein: CASSFQFKNTEAFF.

This clonotype appeared a single time. The rearrangement links TRBV19 to TRBJ1-5, with a tentative D call TRBD1 (5 bases). V was pared by 6 bases and J by 0 bases, with 15 bases between. The CDR3 is 16 residues long. CDR1 is LNHDA and CDR2 is SQIVND in the germline V gene (reference sequence). This chain's CDR3 is CASSRTDRNSNQPQHF. The CDR3 region has the DNA TGTGCCAGTAGCCGAACCGACAGAAATAGCAATCAGCCCCAGCATTTT.

There are a few counts of this clonotype. CDR3 loop: CASSFPTSGMNNEQFF. The DNA for the CDR3 is TGTGCCAGCAGTTTCCCGACTAGCGGAATGAACAATGAGCAGTTCTTC. The V call is TRBV6-5, the J call TRBJ2-1; TRBD2 agrees at 9 bases. CDR3 size: 16 residues. With V trimmed by 4 bases and J by 5 bases, 9 bases remained unmatched. Per the germline V gene, CDR1 is MNHEY and CDR2 is SVGAGI.

The rearrangement joins TRBV5-1 to TRBJ1-3; D is possibly TRBD1 (5 bases). V gave up 4 bases and J gave up 4 bases, with 12 bases separating them. CDR1 and CDR2 (germline): SGHRS, YFSETQ. The CDR3 has 14 residues. In nucleotides, the CDR3 is TGCGCCAGCAGCCAAGGGACTTTAGGAAACACCATATATTTT. Translated: CASSQGTLGNTIYF.

As for this clonotype: One end of the junction varies from germline; a read error may be responsible. The rearrangement links TRBV30 to TRBJ1-1; D remains unclear. Germline CDR1 reads GTSNPN; CDR2 reads SVGIG (reference sequence). The CDR3 has 12 residues. Here the CDR3 reads CAASIANAEAFF. Here the CDR3 DNA reads TGTGCCGCATCCATTGCGAACGCTGAAGCTTTCTTT. The full variable domain, in which reference TRBV30 and TRBJ1-1 provide the parts outside the CDR3, is SQTIHQWPATLVQPVGSPLSLECTVEGTSNPNLYWYRQAAGRGLQLLFYSVGIGQISSEVPQNLSASRPQDRQFILSSKKLLLSDSGFYLCAASIANAEAFFGQGTRLTVV.

This clonotype appeared a few times. A read error may account for a junction end that differs from germline. The rearrangement uses TRBV14 and TRBJ2-5; 7 nucleotides match TRBD2. CDR1 is SGHDN and CDR2 is FVKESK in the germline V gene. The CDR3 covers 18 residues. The DNA for the CDR3 is TGTGCCAGCAGCCGCGGACTCCCGGGAGGAACCCCAAGAGAGTCCCAGTACTTC. It encodes CASSRGLPGGTPRESQYF.

This clonotype appeared a few times. V usage is TRBV7-9 and J usage is TRBJ1-1; D gene unclear. The germline CDR1 and CDR2 sequences are SEHNR and FQNEAQ (reference sequence). The length of the CDR3 is 13 residues. Trimming cost V 1 base and J 6 bases, with 9 bases left between them. CDR3 in DNA: TGTGCCAGCAGCTTAGAGACTGGCTCTGAAGCTTTCTTT. As protein: CASSLETGSEAFF.

The J gene is TRBJ2-5, the V gene TRBV4-1; possibly TRBD2 for D (6 bases). The CDR3 runs 15 residues. Trimming removed 3 bases at V and 3 bases at J, with 14 bases between. The germline CDR1 and CDR2 sequences are MGHRA and YSYEKL. CDR3 loop: CASSHTGTGEETQYF. Written as DNA, the CDR3 is TGCGCCAGCAGCCACACCGGGACGGGGGAAGAGACCCAGTACTTC.

This clonotype showed up many times. This chain links TRBV7-2 with TRBJ2-7; D may be TRBD2 (5 bases). Looked up from germline, CDR1 is SGHTA and CDR2 is FQGNSA. With 1 base removed from V and 6 bases from J, the gap between germline ends came to 10 bases. This CDR3 has 13 amino acids. The CDR3 is CASSLGGLGEQYF. CDR3 DNA sequence: TGTGCCAGCAGCTTAGGAGGGTTAGGCGAGCAGTACTTC.

The sample holds a few counts of this clonotype. The rearrangement uses TRBV5-1 and TRBJ2-7; 9 nucleotides line up with TRBD2. The CDR3 covers 15 residues. V dropped 0 bases and J dropped 3; count of bases not matched to a gene: 4. Germline CDR1 and CDR2: SGHRS and YFSETQ. DNA of the CDR3: TGCGCCAGCAGCTTGGACGGACTAGCGAGCTACGAGCAGTACTTC. Its translation is CASSLDGLASYEQYF.

Only a few counts were recorded for this clonotype. The chain couples TRBV29-1 to TRBJ2-7, with D possibly being TRBD2 (7 bases). The CDR3 runs 13 residues. Germline V lookup: CDR1 SQVTM, CDR2 ANQGSEA. V gave up 7 bases and J gave up 5 bases, with 18 bases separating them. The CDR3 loop is CSATKGGINEQYF. In DNA form, the CDR3 reads TGCAGCGCGACTAAGGGGGGGATCAACGAGCAGTACTTC.

The gene calls are TRBV7-9 and TRBJ1-6; D remains ambiguous. Germline CDR1 and CDR2: SEHNR and FQNEAQ (reference sequence). This CDR3 comprises 13 residues. V was clipped by 5 bases and J by 13 bases, with 15 bases between them. The CDR3 here is CASSTDEVRPLHF. The CDR3 DNA reads as TGTGCCAGCAGCACGGATGAGGTACGGCCCCTCCACTTT.

Many counts were recorded for this clonotype. The J gene is TRBJ1-4, the V gene TRBV28, with 7 bases fitting TRBD1. V trimming: 8 bases; J trimming: 8 bases; junction bases outside the gene matches: 8. The CDR3 totals 13 residues. Germline V gives CDR1 MDHEN, CDR2 SYDVKM. CDR3 in DNA: TGTGCCAGCCGACAGGGACACGGAGAAAAACTGTTTTTT. Amino acids: CASRQGHGEKLFF.

This clonotype came up many times. The V gene is TRBV27, the J gene TRBJ2-7; 10 positions match TRBD1. The CDR3 runs to 14 residues. V lost 8 bases, J lost 4 bases, and 8 bases stayed unmatched. Germline V gene lookup returns CDR1 MNHEY and CDR2 SMNVEV (reference sequence). The CDR3: CASGPGQGRYEQYF. In DNA, the CDR3 is TGTGCCAGCGGACCGGGACAGGGGAGGTACGAGCAGTACTTC.

This chain links TRBV20-1 with TRBJ2-2, with 11 bases fitting TRBD2. CDR1 and CDR2 from the germline V gene are DFQATT and SNEGSKA (reference sequence). The CDR3 extends over 16 amino acids. The CDR3 region has the DNA TGCAGCGCACGTCCACTAGCGGGAGTAGGCACCGGGGAGCTGTTTTTT. Residues: CSARPLAGVGTGELFF.

The V gene is TRBV5-6, the J gene TRBJ2-7; D is perhaps TRBD2 (6 bases). Between the trimmed V and J ends, which lost 5 bases and 0 bases, there was a span of 15 bases. Germline assignment: CDR1 SGHDT and CDR2 YYEEEE. This CDR3 has 15 amino acids. CDR3 sequence (DNA): TGTGCCAGCAGGGCTGGCGGGATCTTCTCCTACGAGCAGTACTTC. Encoded protein: CASRAGGIFSYEQYF.

This clonotype was detected only a few times. CDR3 in DNA: TGTGCCAGCAGCGTCCACCGGACAGGGGGGGACACTGAAGCTTTCTTT. The encoded protein is CASSVHRTGGDTEAFF. The V and J genes are TRBV9 and TRBJ1-1; 10 positions agree with TRBD1. CDR1 is SGDLS and CDR2 is YYNGEE in the germline V gene. After removal of 2 bases from V and 3 bases from J, the junction contained 7 bases not matched to a gene. The CDR3 runs 16 residues.

The table lists this clonotype with a count of one. A much larger clone lies a single base off, so this may be a read error. This chain connects TRBV28 to TRBJ2-5; 12 nucleotides line up with TRBD2. The CDR3 has 16 residues. V trimming: 5 bases; J trimming: 7 bases; junction bases outside the gene matches: 11. Per germline, CDR1 MDHEN and CDR2 SYDVKM. The CDR3 sequence is CASSLWTSGTHGTQYF. CDR3 DNA: TGTGCCAGCAGTCTCTGGACTAGCGGGACCCATGGGACCCAGTACTTC.

The gene calls are TRBV19 and TRBJ1-4, with D unclear. The CDR3 runs 17 residues. CDR1 is LNHDA and CDR2 is SQIVND in the germline V gene (reference sequence). V shed 5 bases and J shed 6 bases, with 22 bases lying between them. The chain's CDR3 is CASSDRPKTDLDEKLFF. The CDR3 DNA sequence: TGTGCCAGTAGTGACCGCCCCAAGACGGACTTGGATGAAAAACTGTTTTTT.

V usage is TRBV29-1 and J usage is TRBJ2-2; the D is unclear. The CDR3 runs to 12 residues. V lost 4 bases, J lost 1 base, and 4 bases lay in between. Germline V gene lookup returns CDR1 SQVTM and CDR2 ANQGSEA. The DNA for the CDR3 is TGCAGCGTTGTTGGGAACACCGGGGAGCTGTTTTTT. Residues: CSVVGNTGELFF.

This clonotype was counted only a few times. The chain employs TRBV7-6 and TRBJ2-7, with a possible D match to TRBD2 (6 bases). CDR3 length equals 14 residues. The germline gives CDR1 SGHVS, CDR2 FNYEAQ. V lost 5 bases and J lost 4, with 15 bases in between. CDR3 protein: CASSPLGEEYEQYF. The CDR3 coding sequence is TGTGCCAGCAGCCCCCTGGGGGAGGAGTACGAGCAGTACTTC.

The count of this clonotype is one. The chain has TRBV5-4 and TRBJ1-1; D not certain. CDR3 length: 13 amino acids. Germline loops: CDR1 SGHNT, CDR2 YYREEE (reference sequence). Trimming left V 7 bases short and J 0 bases short, with 10 bases between. CDR3: CASSTAMNTEAFF. CDR3 nucleotides: TGTGCCAGCTCGACGGCTATGAACACTGAAGCTTTCTTT.